The entry below describes one TCR beta chain. This sample is part of a study of shared T cell receptors in the human thymus. Repertoires were generated with immunoSEQ multiplex PCR, while TCRdb's copy carries only in-frame clones and drops some. The sample contains around 730,000 clones, roughly 85% of which appear only once. Deletions cut 3 bases from V and 6 bases from J, with 25 bases between. Germline lookup yields CDR1 SGHRS and CDR2 YFSETQ. The length of the CDR3 is 17 residues. The same sample was also used in a study of human thymus T cells. This second study notes: Resections obtained during corrective heart surgery supplied the thymus tissue. There were highly overlapping thymic repertoires among unrelated individuals, as related research reported.

The receptor comes from a girl in the first two years of life with a congenital heart defect. This rearrangement joins TRBV5-1 to TRBJ2-7; tentative D call: TRBD1 (7 bases). Sequences were obtained from thymocytes. The DNA of the CDR3 is TGCGCCAGCAGCTCTGATATTAGACAGGGAGGTTATGGCGAGCAGTACTTC. Translating it yields CASSSDIRQGGYGEQYF. Using reference TRBV5-1 and TRBJ2-7 for the parts outside the CDR3, the full variable domain is KAGVTQTPRYLIKTRGQQVTLSCSPISGHRSVSWYQQTPGQGLQFLFEYFSETQRNKGNFPGRFSGRQFSNSRSEMNVSTLELGDSALYLCASSSDIRQGGYGEQYFGPGTRLTVT.